The entry below gives a single T cell receptor beta chain sequence along with its context. Profiling relied on immunoSEQ multiplex PCR, and the TCRdb table lists in-frame clones only, not all of them. Altogether nearly 500,000 clones are present, 60% to 85% being singletons, with the ten largest covering 10% to 15%. These data come from a study of shared clonotypes between healthy human individuals. Donors included only healthy HIV-negative adults lacking recent acute infections or vaccinations. Genomic DNA of unsorted samples came from around 90 million PBMCs. J gave up 4 bases and V 0 bases, and 5 bases lay outside the gene matches. Germline assignment: CDR1 SGDLS and CDR2 YYNGEE. The CDR3 runs to 16 residues.

The rearrangement links TRBV9 to TRBJ2-3, with 10 bases aligning to TRBD2. Sequencing input: PBMCs. The clonotype was recovered from a woman aged 40-49 years in good health. Some clones in this sample may be carry-over from other donors' samples. The CDR3 DNA reads TGTGCCAGCAGCGTAGTAGCGGGAGGCGGTCCAGATACGCAGTATTTT. It codes for CASSVVAGGGPDTQYF.